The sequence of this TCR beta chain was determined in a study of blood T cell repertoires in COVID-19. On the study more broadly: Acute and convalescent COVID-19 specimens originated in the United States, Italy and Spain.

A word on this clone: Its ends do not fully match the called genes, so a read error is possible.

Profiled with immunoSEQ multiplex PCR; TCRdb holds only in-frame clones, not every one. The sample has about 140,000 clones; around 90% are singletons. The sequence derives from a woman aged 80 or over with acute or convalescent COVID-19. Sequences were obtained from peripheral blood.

The CDR3 bases are TGTGCCAGCAGTGAAACGGGACAGGGAAGCCCACAGTTT. It yields the protein CASSETGQGSPQF. The chain couples TRBV2 to TRBJ2-3; 9 bases agree with TRBD1. This CDR3 spans 13 amino acids. In germline, CDR1 is SNHLY, CDR2 FYNNEI.